Below, one T cell receptor (beta chain) is given with its context. TCRdb reprocessed the 5' RACE reads, keeping one entry per CDR3 protein, no DNA. The listing records some 150,000 distinct CDR3 sequences. These data belong to a study of monozygotic twins with inflammatory bowel disease. This CDR3 region has 13 residues. The germline CDR1 and CDR2 sequences are SGHKS and YYEKEE (reference sequence). The sample was blood. The chain uses TRBV5-5 and TRBJ2-7. This clonotype was sampled from a human donor with ulcerative colitis or Crohn's disease, or a healthy co-twin of an affected twin (not recorded which). This CDR3 reads CASSESSSYEQYF.